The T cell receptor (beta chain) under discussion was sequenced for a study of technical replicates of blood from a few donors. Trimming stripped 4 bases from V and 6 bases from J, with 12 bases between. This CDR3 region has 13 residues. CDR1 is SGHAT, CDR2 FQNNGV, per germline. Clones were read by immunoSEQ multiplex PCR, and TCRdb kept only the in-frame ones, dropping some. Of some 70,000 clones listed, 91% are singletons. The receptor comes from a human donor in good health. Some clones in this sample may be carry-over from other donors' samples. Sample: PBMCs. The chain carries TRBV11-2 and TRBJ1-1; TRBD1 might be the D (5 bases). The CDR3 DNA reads TGTGCCAGCAGCTCCTTACCGGGGGCTGAAGCTTTCTTT. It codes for CASSSLPGAEAFF.